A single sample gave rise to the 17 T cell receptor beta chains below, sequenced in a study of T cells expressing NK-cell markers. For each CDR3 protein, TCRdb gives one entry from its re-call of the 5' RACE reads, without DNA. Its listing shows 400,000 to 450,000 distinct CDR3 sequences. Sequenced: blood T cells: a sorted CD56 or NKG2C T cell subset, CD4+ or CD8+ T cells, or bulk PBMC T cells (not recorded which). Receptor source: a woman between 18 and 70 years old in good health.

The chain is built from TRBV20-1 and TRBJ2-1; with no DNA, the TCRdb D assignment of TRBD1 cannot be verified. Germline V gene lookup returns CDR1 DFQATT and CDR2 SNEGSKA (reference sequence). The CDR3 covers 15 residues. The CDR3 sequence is CSARETAWAYNEQFF.

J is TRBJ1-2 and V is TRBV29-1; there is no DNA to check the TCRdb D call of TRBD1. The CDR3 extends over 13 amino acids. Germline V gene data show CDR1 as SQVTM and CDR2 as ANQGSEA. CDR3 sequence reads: CISFEGGNYGYTF.

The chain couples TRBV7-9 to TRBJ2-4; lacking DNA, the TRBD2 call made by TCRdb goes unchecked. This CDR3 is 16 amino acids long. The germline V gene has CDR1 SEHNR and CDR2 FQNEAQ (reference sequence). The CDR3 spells CASSRTRGSHGDIQYF.

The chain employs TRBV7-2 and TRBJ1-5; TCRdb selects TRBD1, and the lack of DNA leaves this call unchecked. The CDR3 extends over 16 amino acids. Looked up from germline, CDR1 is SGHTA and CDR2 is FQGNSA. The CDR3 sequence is CASSLTPDRIGQPQHF.

CDR3 region: CSAIWTGKETQYF. This chain links TRBV20-1 with TRBJ2-5; TCRdb reports TRBD1, a call that lacks DNA to check it against. Germline V CDR1 and CDR2: DFQATT, SNEGSKA (reference sequence). The CDR3 is 13 amino acids.

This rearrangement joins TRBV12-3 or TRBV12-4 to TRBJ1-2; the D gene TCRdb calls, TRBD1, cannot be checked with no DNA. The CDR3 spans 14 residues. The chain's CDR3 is CASRATGVNYGYTF.

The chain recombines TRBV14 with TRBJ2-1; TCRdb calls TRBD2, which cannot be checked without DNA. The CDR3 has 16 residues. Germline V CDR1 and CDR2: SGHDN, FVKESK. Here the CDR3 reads CASSPLTSGAYNEQFF.

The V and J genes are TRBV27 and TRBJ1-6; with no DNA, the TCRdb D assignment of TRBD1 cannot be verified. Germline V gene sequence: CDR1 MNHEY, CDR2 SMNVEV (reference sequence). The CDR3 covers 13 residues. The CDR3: CASSLGGPSPLHF.

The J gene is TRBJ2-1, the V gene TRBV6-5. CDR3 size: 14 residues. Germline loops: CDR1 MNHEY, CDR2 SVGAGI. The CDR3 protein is CASSYSSANNEQFF.

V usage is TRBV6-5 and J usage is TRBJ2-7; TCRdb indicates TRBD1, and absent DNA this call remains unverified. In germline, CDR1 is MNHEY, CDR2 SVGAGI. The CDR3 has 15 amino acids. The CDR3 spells CASSMGQGDSYEQYF.

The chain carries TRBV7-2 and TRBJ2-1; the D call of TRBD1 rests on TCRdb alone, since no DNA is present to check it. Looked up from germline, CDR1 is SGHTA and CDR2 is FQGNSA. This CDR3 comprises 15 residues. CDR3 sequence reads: CASSQLRGQSNEQFF.

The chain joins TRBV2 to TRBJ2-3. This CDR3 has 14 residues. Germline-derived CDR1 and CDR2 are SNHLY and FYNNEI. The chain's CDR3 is CASSVPSLTDTQYF.

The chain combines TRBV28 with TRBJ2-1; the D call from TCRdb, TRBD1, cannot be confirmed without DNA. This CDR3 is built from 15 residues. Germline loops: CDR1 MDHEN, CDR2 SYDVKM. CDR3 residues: CASSPRRGVSNEQFF.

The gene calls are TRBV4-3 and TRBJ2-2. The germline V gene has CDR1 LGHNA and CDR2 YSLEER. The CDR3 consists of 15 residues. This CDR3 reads CASSQVYMNTGELFF.

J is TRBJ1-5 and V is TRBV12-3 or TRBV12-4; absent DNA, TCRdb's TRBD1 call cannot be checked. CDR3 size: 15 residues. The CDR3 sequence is CASSYREGGNQPQHF.

The CDR3 reads CSVEDGGTEAFF. The V call is TRBV29-1, the J call TRBJ1-1; the D call of TRBD1 rests on TCRdb alone, since no DNA is present to check it. The CDR3 is 12 residues long. The V gene's germline CDR1 is SQVTM and CDR2 ANQGSEA.

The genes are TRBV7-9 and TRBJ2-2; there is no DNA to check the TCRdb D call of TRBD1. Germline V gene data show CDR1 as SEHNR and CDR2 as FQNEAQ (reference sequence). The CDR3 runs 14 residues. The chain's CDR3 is CASSLAGRTGELFF.